This TCR beta chain was sequenced for a study of identical twins. V lost 8 bases and J lost 2; bases outside the gene matches: 16. Germline lookup yields CDR1 SQVTM and CDR2 ANQGSEA. This CDR3 has 16 amino acids. This clonotype was seen many times. Template switching added a universal primer site, and cDNA bore unique molecular identifiers. From the 5' RACE reads, TCRdb called clonotypes with MiXCR, one entry per CDR3 protein. The data show 150,000 or so distinct CDR3 sequences, 3% to 4% seen once. The sequencing input was memory T cells sorted from blood. The TCR was taken from a man younger than 35 in good health. This chain links TRBV29-1 with TRBJ2-7; 9 bases line up with TRBD1. CDR3 coding DNA: TGCAGCTTCCGAAAGACAGGGGGTTCCCTACCCTACGAGCAGTACTTC. Protein product: CSFRKTGGSLPYEQYF.